The clone carrying this T cell receptor beta chain has a single count. Its target is unknown. Assay: immunoSEQ multiplex PCR; the TCRdb copy retains only in-frame clones and omits some. The table records around 120,000 clones, roughly 90% of them present only once. This sample is part of a study of T cell responses to AZD1222 COVID-19 vaccine. Broader study findings: Repertoire sampling was restricted to post-peak T cell response timepoints. Most donors were white British and more were female, and clonal diversity was possibly underestimated.

The V and J ends lost 3 bases and 0 bases respectively, with 9 bases between them. Per the germline V gene, CDR1 is SGHDT and CDR2 is YYEEEE. This CDR3 spans 14 amino acids. The TCR was taken from an adult in good health. The rearrangement joins TRBV5-6 to TRBJ1-1, with D perhaps TRBD1 (5 bases). The material was peripheral blood, obtained on day 0 of AZD1222 vaccination. This CDR3 reads CASSSGPMNTEAFF. The CDR3 DNA sequence: TGTGCCAGCAGCTCAGGGCCTATGAACACTGAAGCTTTCTTT.